This T cell receptor (beta chain) was captured in a study of T cell responses to AZD1222 COVID-19 vaccine. This clone was counted between two and nine times. Its target is not known. TCRdb keeps only in-frame clones here, not all; method: immunoSEQ multiplex PCR. The sample yields 100,000 or so clones, roughly 87% seen once. Study-level results: A rise in Spike-specific TCR breadth and depth followed two AZD1222 doses.

The sequencing used peripheral blood, collected on day 0 of AZD1222 vaccination. The TCR comes from an adult in good health.

As DNA, the CDR3 is TGTGCCAGCAGCCAGGGGTGGTTTGGGTCGTACACTGAAGCTTTCTTT. Encoded protein: CASSQGWFGSYTEAFF. The J gene is TRBJ1-1, the V gene TRBV3-1 (or the pseudogene TRBV3-2); D is uncertain. There are 16 residues in the CDR3. The V end lost 3 bases, the J end lost 3 bases, and 17 bases lay between the germline ends. CDR1 and CDR2 from the germline V gene are LGHDT and YNNKEL (reference sequence).